This T cell receptor (beta chain) appears in the sequencing data of a study of blood T cell repertoires in COVID-19. The overall study: The United States, Italy and Spain provided the acute and convalescent COVID-19 samples.

Original data processing: Reference gene primer amplification gave nucleated cell count estimates. Profiled with immunoSEQ multiplex PCR; TCRdb holds only in-frame clones, not every one. V and J calls and clone size are those listed in that table; D and trimming were worked out from the DNA. The table includes some 180,000 clones, roughly 91% detected once. The sequenced sample consisted of peripheral blood. This receptor was taken from a man aged 18 to 30 with COVID-19, enrolled during active disease.

The CDR3 region has the DNA TGTGCCAGCAGGCTAGACCACTCGGGAGCAACTAATGAAAAACTGTTTTTT. Its protein is CASRLDHSGATNEKLFF. The rearrangement uses TRBV28 and TRBJ1-4, with D uncertain. V lost 6 bases and J 0 bases, leaving 17 bases between the germline ends. The CDR3 has 17 amino acids. Germline V gene data show CDR1 as MDHEN and CDR2 as SYDVKM. The entire variable domain, with the rest obtained from reference TRBV28 and TRBJ1-4, is as follows: DVKVTQSSRYLVKRTGEKVFLECVQDMDHENMFWYRQDPGLGLRLIYFSYDVKMKEKGDIPEGYSVSREKKERFSLILESASTNQTSMYLCASRLDHSGATNEKLFFGSGTQLSVL.